Below, 5 T cell receptor beta chains from the same sample are listed, as sequenced in a study of beta chain features in type 1 diabetes. Their antigen targets remain unknown. Expressed TCRB transcripts were sequenced, since all the RNA that had been isolated was reverse transcribed. TCRdb's copy holds only in-frame clones and misses some; the assay was immunoSEQ multiplex PCR. The table includes 250,000 to 300,000 clones, approximately 25% detected once. Study-wide results and limits: Shortening that was moderate but significant affected the TCRB CDR3s of Type 1 diabetes patients in all four CD4+ subsets.

Sequencing input: naive CD4+ T cells from blood. The receptors come from a woman between 25 and 40 years old with type 1 diabetes.

This clone was detected only a few times. The chain recombines TRBV29-1 with TRBJ2-2; 8 bases fit TRBD2. The CDR3 is made up of 14 amino acids. Trimming removed 6 bases from V and 3 bases from J; junction bases left unmatched: 6. Germline assignment: CDR1 SQVTM and CDR2 ANQGSEA. The CDR3 spells CSVGPGLDTGELFF. The CDR3 bases are TGCAGCGTAGGGCCGGGACTAGACACCGGGGAGCTGTTTTTT.

The table lists this clone with a few counts. The chain uses TRBV11-2 and TRBJ2-7; possible D gene TRBD2, 5 bases. V lost 1 base and J 0 bases, leaving 7 bases between the germline ends. The CDR3 sequence is 14 residues long. Germline CDR1 is SGHAT and CDR2 is FQNNGV. The CDR3 loop is CASSLVGDSYEQYF. The CDR3 DNA follows: TGTGCCAGCAGCTTAGTCGGGGACTCCTACGAGCAGTACTTC.

In the case of this clone: Other DNA sequences in this sample translate to the same CDR3. This chain uses TRBV20-1 with TRBJ2-7, with a weak D call TRBD1 (6 bases). Between the trimmed V and J ends, which lost 3 bases and 3 bases, there was a span of 6 bases. Germline CDR1 is DFQATT and CDR2 is SNEGSKA (reference sequence). The CDR3 spans 11 residues. The CDR3 is CSARTGYEQYF. CDR3 coding DNA: TGCAGTGCTAGGACAGGCTACGAGCAGTACTTC.

The chain couples TRBV4-2 to TRBJ1-1; no clear D. The V gene's germline CDR1 is LGHNA and CDR2 YNFKEQ. Trimming pared 4 bases from V and 1 base from J, leaving 16 bases between. CDR3 length: 16 amino acids. The CDR3 loop is CASSPTDGEPNTEAFF. In DNA, the CDR3 is TGTGCCAGCAGCCCCACGGACGGGGAACCGAACACTGAAGCTTTCTTT.

The chain is built from TRBV29-1 and TRBJ2-7; no firm D call. V was cut by 0 bases and J by 2 bases, with 5 bases left in between. Germline CDR1 SQVTM, CDR2 ANQGSEA. CDR3 length equals 12 residues. CDR3 amino acids: CSVEDGPYEQYF. CDR3 DNA sequence: TGCAGCGTTGAAGATGGGCCCTACGAGCAGTACTTC.